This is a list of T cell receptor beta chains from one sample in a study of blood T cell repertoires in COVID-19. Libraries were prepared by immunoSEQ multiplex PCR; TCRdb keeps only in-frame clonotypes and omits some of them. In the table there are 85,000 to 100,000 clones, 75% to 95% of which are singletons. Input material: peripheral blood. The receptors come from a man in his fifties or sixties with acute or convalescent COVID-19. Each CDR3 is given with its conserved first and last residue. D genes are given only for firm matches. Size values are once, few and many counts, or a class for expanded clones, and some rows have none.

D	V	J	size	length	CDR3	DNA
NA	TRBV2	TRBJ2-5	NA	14	CASSPWVAAETQYF	TGTGCCAGCAGTCCCTGGGTAGCAGCAGAGACCCAGTACTTC
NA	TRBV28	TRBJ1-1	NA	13	CASRPRGGTEAFF	TGTGCCAGCAGACCAAGGGGAGGCACTGAAGCTTTCTTT
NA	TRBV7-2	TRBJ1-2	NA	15	CASRRRGGQFYGYTF	TGTGCCAGCAGAAGACGGGGGGGCCAATTTTATGGCTACACCTTC
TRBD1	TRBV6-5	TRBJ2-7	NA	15	CASSYSGTGVYEQYF	TGTGCCAGCAGTTACTCAGGGACAGGGGTGTACGAGCAGTACTTC
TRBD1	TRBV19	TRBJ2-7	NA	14	CASSRQGSSYEQYF	TGTGCCAGTAGTCGACAGGGGAGCTCCTACGAGCAGTACTTC
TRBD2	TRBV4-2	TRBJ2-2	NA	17	CASSQGLAGDLTGELFF	TGTGCCAGCAGCCAAGGACTAGCGGGCGACCTCACCGGGGAGCTGTTTTTT
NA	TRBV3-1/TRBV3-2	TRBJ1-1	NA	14	CASSQGASGTEAFF	TGTGCCAGCAGCCAAGGGGCGAGTGGCACTGAAGCTTTCTTT
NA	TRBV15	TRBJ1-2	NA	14	CATSRDPQGGGYTF	TGTGCCACCAGCAGAGATCCCCAGGGTGGTGGCTACACCTTC
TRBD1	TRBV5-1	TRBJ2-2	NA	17	CASSLAPGTGNTGELFF	TGCGCCAGCAGCTTGGCTCCCGGGACAGGGAACACCGGGGAGCTGTTTTTT
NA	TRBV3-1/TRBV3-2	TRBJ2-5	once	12	CASSQTEETQYF	TGTGCCAGCAGCCAGACAGAAGAGACCCAGTACTTC
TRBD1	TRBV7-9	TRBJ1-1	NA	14	CASRPQGPNTEAFF	TGTGCCAGCAGGCCACAGGGGCCTAACACTGAAGCTTTCTTT
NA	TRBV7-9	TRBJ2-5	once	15	CASSLLGSHQETQYF	TGTGCCAGCAGCTTACTAGGCAGCCACCAAGAGACCCAGTACTTC
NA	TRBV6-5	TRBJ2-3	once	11	CASSIADTQYF	TGTGCCAGCAGTATAGCAGATACGCAGTATTTT
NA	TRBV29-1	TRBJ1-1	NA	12	CSVGSGNTEAFF	TGCAGCGTTGGGAGCGGGAACACTGAAGCTTTCTTT
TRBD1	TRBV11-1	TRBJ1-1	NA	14	CASRPGQQNTEAFF	TGTGCCAGCAGGCCGGGACAGCAGAACACTGAAGCTTTCTTT
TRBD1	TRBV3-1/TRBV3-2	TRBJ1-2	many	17	CASSQVSQTGRVFGYTF	TGTGCCAGCAGCCAAGTTAGCCAGACAGGGAGAGTGTTTGGCTACACCTTC
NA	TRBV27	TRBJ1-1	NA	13	CASSLHRNTEAFF	TGTGCCAGCAGTTTACACAGAAACACTGAAGCTTTCTTT
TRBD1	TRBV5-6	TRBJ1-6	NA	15	CASRLGQGVNSPLHF	TGTGCCAGCAGGTTGGGACAGGGCGTGAATTCACCCCTCCACTTT
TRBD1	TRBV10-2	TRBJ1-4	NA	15	CASRGQGRSNEKLFF	TGCGCCAGCAGGGGACAGGGGCGATCTAATGAAAAACTGTTTTTT
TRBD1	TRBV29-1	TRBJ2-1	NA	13	CSAGTGGSNEQFF	TGCAGCGCAGGGACAGGGGGGAGCAATGAGCAGTTCTTC
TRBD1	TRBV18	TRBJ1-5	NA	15	CASSAIGTGGQPQHF	TGTGCCAGCTCAGCTATAGGGACAGGGGGTCAGCCCCAGCATTTT
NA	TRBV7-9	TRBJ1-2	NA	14	CASSLAEGYYGYTF	TGTGCCAGCAGCTTAGCTGAGGGATACTATGGCTACACCTTC
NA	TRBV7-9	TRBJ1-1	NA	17	CASSLGATLRGGTEAFF	TGTGCCAGCAGCTTAGGAGCCACCCTCCGGGGTGGCACTGAAGCTTTCTTT
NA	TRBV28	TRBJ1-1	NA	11	CASGGNTEAFF	TGTGCCAGTGGAGGGAACACTGAAGCTTTCTTT
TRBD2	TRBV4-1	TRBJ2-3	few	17	CASSHPKAGGIGGTQYF	TGCGCCAGCAGCCACCCAAAAGCGGGGGGGATAGGAGGTACGCAGTATTTT
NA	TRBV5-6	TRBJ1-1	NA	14	CASSPLRRGTEAFF	TGTGCCAGCAGCCCCCTTCGGAGAGGCACTGAAGCTTTCTTT
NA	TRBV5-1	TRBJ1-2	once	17	CASSPLGTIRPNYGYTF	TGCGCCAGCAGCCCACTCGGGACAATCCGTCCTAACTATGGCTACACCTTC
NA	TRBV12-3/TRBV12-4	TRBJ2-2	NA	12	CASCTGTGELFF	TGTGCCAGCTGTACAGGGACCGGGGAGCTGTTTTTT
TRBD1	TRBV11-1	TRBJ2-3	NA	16	CASSRGQILSTDTQYF	TGTGCCAGCAGCAGGGGACAGATTTTAAGCACAGATACGCAGTATTTT
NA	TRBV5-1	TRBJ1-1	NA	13	CASSLNSDTEAFF	TGCGCCAGCAGCTTAAATTCGGACACTGAAGCTTTCTTT
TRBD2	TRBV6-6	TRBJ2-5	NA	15	CASSYTGLARETQYF	TGTGCCAGCAGTTACACGGGACTAGCCAGGGAGACCCAGTACTTC
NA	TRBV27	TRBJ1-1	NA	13	CASSLLDSTEAFF	TGTGCCAGCAGTTTACTGGACAGCACTGAAGCTTTCTTT
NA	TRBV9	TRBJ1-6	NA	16	CASSVGASSYNSPLHF	TGTGCCAGCAGCGTAGGGGCGAGCTCCTATAATTCACCCCTCCACTTT
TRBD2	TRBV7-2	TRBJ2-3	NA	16	CASSFGGLVWTDTQYF	TGTGCCAGCAGCTTTGGGGGACTAGTATGGACAGATACGCAGTATTTT
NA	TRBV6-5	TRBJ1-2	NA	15	CASSYSGRQAYGYTF	TGTGCCAGCAGTTACTCGGGACGACAGGCATATGGCTACACCTTC
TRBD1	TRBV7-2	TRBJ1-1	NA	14	CASSMGQEYTEAFF	TGTGCCAGCAGTATGGGACAGGAGTACACTGAAGCTTTCTTT
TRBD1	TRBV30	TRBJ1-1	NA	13	CAWSVRTGERAFF	TGTGCCTGGAGTGTACGGACAGGGGAGAGAGCTTTCTTT
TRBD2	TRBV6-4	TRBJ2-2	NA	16	CASSDSGGLARGELFF	TGTGCCAGCAGTGACTCGGGGGGACTAGCCCGCGGGGAGCTGTTTTTT
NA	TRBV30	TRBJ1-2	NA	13	CAWSVRLGDGYTF	TGTGCCTGGAGTGTACGTCTGGGAGATGGCTACACCTTC
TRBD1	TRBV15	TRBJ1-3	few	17	CATSNPRQGITGNTIYF	TGTGCCACCAGCAACCCGCGACAGGGGATTACTGGAAACACCATATATTTT
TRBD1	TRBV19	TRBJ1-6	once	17	CASRNPSTGLRNSPLHF	TGTGCCAGTAGAAACCCCTCGACAGGGCTCAGAAATTCACCCCTCCACTTT
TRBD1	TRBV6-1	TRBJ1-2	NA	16	CASSARDRGSLEGYTF	TGTGCCAGCAGTGCCCGGGACAGGGGGTCTTTAGAGGGCTACACCTTC
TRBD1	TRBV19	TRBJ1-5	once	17	CASRPRDRGRSNQPQHF	TGTGCCAGTAGACCCCGGGACAGGGGTAGGAGCAATCAGCCCCAGCATTTT
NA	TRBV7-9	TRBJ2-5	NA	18	CASSHRFRMYEGGETQYF	TGTGCCAGCAGCCATCGATTTAGGATGTATGAAGGAGGGGAGACCCAGTACTTC
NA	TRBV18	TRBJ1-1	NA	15	CASSPSRVENTEAFF	TGTGCCAGCTCACCATCCAGGGTTGAGAACACTGAAGCTTTCTTT